Below are 19 T cell receptor beta chains sequenced from a single sample in a study of blood T cell repertoires in COVID-19. Using immunoSEQ multiplex PCR, the repertoire was profiled, and TCRdb retains in-frame clones only, with some absent. The sample has 350,000 or so clones; 80% to 90% are singletons. Sample: peripheral blood. All receptors derive from a woman under 40 with COVID-19, enrolled during active disease.

The chain joins TRBV20-1 to TRBJ2-7; D perhaps matches TRBD2 (6 bases). In germline, CDR1 is DFQATT, CDR2 SNEGSKA (reference sequence). Between the trimmed V and J ends, which lost 3 bases and 3 bases, there was a span of 15 bases. There are 14 residues in the CDR3. In DNA form, the CDR3 reads TGCAGTGCTAGTCATTCTAGCGCCGACTACGAGCAGTACTTC. This translates into CSASHSSADYEQYF.

This clone was seen a few times. The chain uses TRBV6-4 and TRBJ1-3, with D perhaps TRBD1 (5 bases). Trimming left V 0 bases short and J 0 bases short, with 9 bases between. Looked up from germline, CDR1 is MRHNA and CDR2 is SNTAGT. This CDR3 comprises 16 residues. As DNA, the CDR3 is TGTGCCAGCAGTGACTCGTCAGGGAACTCTGGAAACACCATATATTTT. Its protein is CASSDSSGNSGNTIYF.

The gene calls are TRBV18 and TRBJ1-6; a possible D gene is TRBD1 (6 bases). CDR3 size: 15 residues. Germline loops: CDR1 KGHSH, CDR2 LQKENI. The ends were cut back, 2 bases at V and 6 bases at J, with 11 bases in the middle. CDR3 nucleotide sequence: TGTGCCAGCTCACCAATGGTCAGGGGTAATTCACCCCTCCACTTT. It translates to CASSPMVRGNSPLHF.

The chain uses TRBV7-2 and TRBJ2-7; perhaps TRBD1 as D (6 bases). The CDR3 loop spans 15 amino acids. V gave up 1 base and J gave up 3 bases, with 13 bases separating them. Germline CDR1 is SGHTA and CDR2 is FQGNSA. This CDR3 reads CASSLVRVRGYEQYF. Written as DNA, the CDR3 is TGTGCCAGCAGCTTAGTCCGTGTCAGGGGCTACGAGCAGTACTTC.

The V call is TRBV29-1, the J call TRBJ2-5; the match to TRBD2 covers 11 bases. The V gene's germline CDR1 is SQVTM and CDR2 ANQGSEA. The J segment lost 4 bases and the V segment lost 4 bases, leaving 5 bases of the junction unmatched. The CDR3 covers 14 residues. The CDR3 is CSVGVAGGRETQYF. The CDR3 DNA sequence: TGCAGCGTTGGCGTAGCGGGAGGGCGAGAGACCCAGTACTTC.

Of note for this clone: The junction differs from germline at one of its ends, possibly a read error. The chain recombines TRBV6-5 with TRBJ2-7, with 11 bases that match TRBD1. Germline assignment: CDR1 MNHEY and CDR2 SVGAGI. The CDR3 contains 13 residues. CDR3 DNA sequence: TGTGCCAGCAGTTACTCAATGGGGGACAGGGGGGAATTC. It specifies CASSYSMGDRGEF.

This chain links TRBV5-6 with TRBJ2-7, with 7 bases identical to TRBD1. The length of the CDR3 is 14 residues. CDR1 SGHDT and CDR2 YYEEEE come from the germline V gene. V lost 0 bases to trimming and J lost 3 bases; unmatched junction nucleotides: 3. CDR3 nucleotides: TGTGCCAGCAGCTTGGGACAGGGTCACTACGAGCAGTACTTC. Translating it yields CASSLGQGHYEQYF.

The rearrangement joins TRBV4-1 to TRBJ1-6; 7 bases fit TRBD1. The CDR3 is 16 amino acids. CDR1 MGHRA and CDR2 YSYEKL come from the germline V gene. V was clipped by 0 bases and J by 7 bases; unmatched bases: 6. The CDR3 region has the DNA TGCGCCAGCAGCCAAGATCAGGGGGGACGGAATTCACCCCTCCACTTT. It is translated as CASSQDQGGRNSPLHF.

This sequence joins TRBV7-2 and TRBJ1-2, with D possibly matching TRBD1 (5 bases). Looked up from germline, CDR1 is SGHTA and CDR2 is FQGNSA. V dropped 1 base and J dropped 8 bases, with 14 bases sitting between them. CDR3 length: 14 amino acids. The CDR3 nucleotides read TGTGCCAGCAGCTTAGGACAGTGGAGTGGAGGCTACACCTTC. Amino acid sequence: CASSLGQWSGGYTF.

This rearrangement joins TRBV3-1 (or the pseudogene TRBV3-2) to TRBJ2-2; D gene unclear. The V end was cut by 2 bases, the J end by 6 bases, with 4 bases between. Germline V gene lookup returns CDR1 LGHDT and CDR2 YNNKEL (reference sequence). This CDR3 comprises 12 residues. In DNA, the CDR3 is TGTGCCAGCAGCCAACTAGCCGGGGAGCTGTTTTTT. Translating gives CASSQLAGELFF.

The genes are TRBV9 and TRBJ1-2; weak D call: TRBD1 (5 bases). The CDR3 length is 13 residues. The V end lost 5 bases, the J end lost 3 bases, and 11 bases lay between the germline ends. Germline assignment: CDR1 SGDLS and CDR2 YYNGEE. In nucleotides, the CDR3 is TGTGCCAGCAGTCTCGGAGGGGACTATGGCTACACCTTC. It translates to CASSLGGDYGYTF.

The chain links TRBV18 to TRBJ1-2, with TRBD1 as a possible D gene (6 bases). With 4 bases removed from V and 4 bases from J, the gap between germline ends came to 13 bases. CDR1 is KGHSH, CDR2 LQKENI, per germline. The CDR3 is 14 residues long. In DNA form, the CDR3 reads TGTGCCAGCTCACTACAGGGTCCTGGCTATGGCTACACCTTC. Its translation: CASSLQGPGYGYTF. The variable domain in full, completed from reference TRBV18 and TRBJ1-2, reads NAGVMQNPRHLVRRRGQEARLRCSPMKGHSHVYWYRQLPEEGLKFMVYLQKENIIDESGMPKERFSAEFPKEGPSILRIQQVVRGDSAAYFCASSLQGPGYGYTFGSGTRLTVV.

The chain recombines TRBV6-5 with TRBJ2-7; D unclear. This CDR3 spans 13 amino acids. Germline CDR1 is MNHEY and CDR2 is SVGAGI. Trimming stripped 5 bases from V and 1 base from J, with 9 bases between. The chain's CDR3 is CASSQTDSYEQYF. The CDR3 DNA is TGTGCCAGCAGTCAGACTGATTCCTACGAGCAGTACTTC.

This rearrangement joins TRBV6-2 or TRBV6-3 to TRBJ1-2; 9 positions agree with TRBD1. Per germline, CDR1 MNHEY and CDR2 SVGEGT. This CDR3 contains 13 residues. V lost 4 bases to trimming and J lost 6 bases; unmatched junction nucleotides: 3. The CDR3 region is CASSLDRGDGYTF. CDR3 bases: TGTGCCAGCAGTTTGGACAGGGGAGATGGCTACACCTTC.

The rearrangement links TRBV20-1 to TRBJ1-1; possibly TRBD1 for D (6 bases). This CDR3 has 11 residues. Germline V gives CDR1 DFQATT, CDR2 SNEGSKA (reference sequence). V lost 4 bases to trimming and J lost 6 bases, with 9 bases between them. The CDR3 DNA reads TGCAGTGCTAACAGGGTGTCTGAAGCTTTCTTT. Translation gives CSANRVSEAFF.

The chain links TRBV9 to TRBJ2-7; the D gene is possibly TRBD2 (6 bases). The germline CDR1 and CDR2 sequences are SGDLS and YYNGEE. CDR3 length equals 13 residues. Trimming took off 4 bases at V and 3 bases at J, with 11 bases between the two ends. This CDR3 reads CASSTGGLYEQYF. The CDR3 region has the DNA TGTGCCAGCAGCACCGGGGGACTCTACGAGCAGTACTTC.

V and J are TRBV11-2 and TRBJ2-5; D may be TRBD1 (6 bases). Trimming removed 1 base at V and 2 bases at J, with 23 bases between. The CDR3 extends over 19 amino acids. Germline assignment: CDR1 SGHAT and CDR2 FQNNGV. CDR3 bases: TGTGCCAGCAGCTTAGGTCCCGGCGGAACCGGGACAAAGCAAGAGACCCAGTACTTC. It yields the protein CASSLGPGGTGTKQETQYF.

On this clone itself: This specimen includes other DNA sequences encoding the same CDR3. The V gene is TRBV5-1, the J gene TRBJ2-7; 8 nucleotides agree with TRBD1. Germline CDR1 SGHRS, CDR2 YFSETQ. The CDR3 is 13 amino acids. V dropped 4 bases and J dropped 5; count of bases not matched to a gene: 5. CDR3 in DNA: TGCGCCAGCAGCCCCGGACAGGGCAACGAGCAGTACTTC. It encodes CASSPGQGNEQYF.

The chain joins TRBV28 to TRBJ2-3; 7 bases match TRBD1. This CDR3 is 13 amino acids long. V trimming: 8 bases; J trimming: 4 bases; junction bases outside the gene matches: 6. Germline CDR1 reads MDHEN; CDR2 reads SYDVKM. CDR3 coding DNA: TGTGCCAGCCTCGGGGACAGCCCAGATACGCAGTATTTT. This codes for CASLGDSPDTQYF.